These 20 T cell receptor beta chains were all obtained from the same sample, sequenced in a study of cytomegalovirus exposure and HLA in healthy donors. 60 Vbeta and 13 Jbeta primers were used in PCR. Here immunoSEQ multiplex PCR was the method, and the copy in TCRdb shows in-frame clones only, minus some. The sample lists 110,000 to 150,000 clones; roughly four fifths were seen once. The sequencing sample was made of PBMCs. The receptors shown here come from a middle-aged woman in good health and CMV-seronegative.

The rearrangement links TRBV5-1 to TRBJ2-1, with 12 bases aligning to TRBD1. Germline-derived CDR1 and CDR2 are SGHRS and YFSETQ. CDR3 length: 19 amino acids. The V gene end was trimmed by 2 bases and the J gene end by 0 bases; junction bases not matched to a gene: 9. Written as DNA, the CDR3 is TGCGCCAGCAGCTTAGGGACAGGGGGCTCTTTAAGCTCCTACAATGAGCAGTTCTTC. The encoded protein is CASSLGTGGSLSSYNEQFF.

CDR3 nucleotides: TGTGCCAGCACCCCTGGACAGGGGATCTACAATGAGCAGTTCTTC. Protein sequence: CASTPGQGIYNEQFF. V and J are TRBV6-5 and TRBJ2-1, with 9 bases that match TRBD1. V gave up 7 bases and J gave up 3 bases; unmatched junction bases: 7. Germline V CDR1 and CDR2: MNHEY, SVGAGI. The CDR3 loop spans 15 amino acids.

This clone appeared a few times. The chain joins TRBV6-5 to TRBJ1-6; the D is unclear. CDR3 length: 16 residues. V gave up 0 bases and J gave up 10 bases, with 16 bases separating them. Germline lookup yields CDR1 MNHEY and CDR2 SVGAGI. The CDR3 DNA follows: TGTGCCAGCAGTTACTCGTGGGAGCGAGTAGGATCACCCCTCCACTTT. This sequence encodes CASSYSWERVGSPLHF.

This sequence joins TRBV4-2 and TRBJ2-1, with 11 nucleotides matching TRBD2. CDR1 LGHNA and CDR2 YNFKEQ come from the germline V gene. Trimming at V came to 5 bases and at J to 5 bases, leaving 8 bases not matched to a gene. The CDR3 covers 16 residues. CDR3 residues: CASSSHSGGADNEQFF. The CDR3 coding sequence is TGTGCCAGCAGCTCTCATAGCGGGGGGGCTGACAATGAGCAGTTCTTC.

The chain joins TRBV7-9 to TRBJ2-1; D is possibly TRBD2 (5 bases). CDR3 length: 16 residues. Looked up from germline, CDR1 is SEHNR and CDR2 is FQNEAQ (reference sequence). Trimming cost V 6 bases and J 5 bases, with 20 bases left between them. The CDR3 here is CASSEDRRGTNNEQFF. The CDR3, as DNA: TGTGCCAGCAGTGAAGATAGACGGGGAACTAACAATGAGCAGTTCTTC.

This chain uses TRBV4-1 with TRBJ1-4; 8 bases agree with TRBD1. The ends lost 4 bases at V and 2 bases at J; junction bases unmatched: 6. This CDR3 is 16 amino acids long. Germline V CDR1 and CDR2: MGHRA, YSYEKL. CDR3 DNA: TGCGCCAGCAGCCGAATGACAGGGGTGACTAATGAAAAACTGTTTTTT. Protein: CASSRMTGVTNEKLFF.

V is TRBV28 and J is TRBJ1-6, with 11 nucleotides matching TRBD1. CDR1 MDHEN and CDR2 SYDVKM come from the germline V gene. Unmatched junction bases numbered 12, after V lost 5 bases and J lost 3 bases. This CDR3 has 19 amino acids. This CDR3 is CASSPPPGQGENYNSPLHF. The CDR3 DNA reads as TGTGCCAGCAGTCCTCCTCCGGGACAGGGGGAGAACTATAATTCACCCCTCCACTTT.

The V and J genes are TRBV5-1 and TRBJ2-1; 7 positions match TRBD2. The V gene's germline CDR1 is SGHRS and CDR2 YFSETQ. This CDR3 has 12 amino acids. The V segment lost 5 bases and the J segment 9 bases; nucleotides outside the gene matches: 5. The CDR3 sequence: CASRPTSSEQFF. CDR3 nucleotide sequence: TGCGCCAGCAGGCCGACTAGCTCTGAGCAGTTCTTC.

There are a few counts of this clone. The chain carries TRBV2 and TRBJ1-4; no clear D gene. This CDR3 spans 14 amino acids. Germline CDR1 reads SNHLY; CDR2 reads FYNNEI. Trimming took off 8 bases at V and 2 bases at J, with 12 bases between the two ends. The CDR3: CASATLETNEKLFF. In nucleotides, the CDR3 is TGTGCCAGCGCCACGTTAGAGACTAATGAAAAACTGTTTTTT.

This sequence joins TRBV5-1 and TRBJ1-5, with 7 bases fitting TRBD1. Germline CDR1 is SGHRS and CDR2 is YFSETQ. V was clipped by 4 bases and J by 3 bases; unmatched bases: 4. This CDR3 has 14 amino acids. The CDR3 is CASSPQGFNQPQHF. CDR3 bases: TGCGCCAGCAGCCCACAGGGGTTCAATCAGCCCCAGCATTTT.

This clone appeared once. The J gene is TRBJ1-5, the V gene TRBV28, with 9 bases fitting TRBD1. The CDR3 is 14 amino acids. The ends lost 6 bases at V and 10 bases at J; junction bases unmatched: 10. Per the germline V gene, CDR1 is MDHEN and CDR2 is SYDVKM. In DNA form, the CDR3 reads TGTGCCAGCAGCCCCGGGACAGGGTTTGTCCCCCAGCATTTT. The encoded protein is CASSPGTGFVPQHF.

CDR3 DNA sequence: TGTGCCAGCGGCGTGGGGGGGACATCCTACGAGCAGTACTTC. This translates into CASGVGGTSYEQYF. V is TRBV5-6 and J is TRBJ2-5; D perhaps matches TRBD2 (7 bases). The DNA end is a closer match to TRBJ2-7, so the J assignment may be wrong. CDR1 and CDR2 from the germline V gene are SGHDT and YYEEEE. The CDR3 has 14 residues.

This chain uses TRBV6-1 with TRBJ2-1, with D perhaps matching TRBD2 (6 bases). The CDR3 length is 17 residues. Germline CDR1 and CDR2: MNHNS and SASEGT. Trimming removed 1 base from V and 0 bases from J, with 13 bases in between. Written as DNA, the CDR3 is TGTGCCAGCAGTGAAGAGTGGAGGGGAGGCTCCTACAATGAGCAGTTCTTC. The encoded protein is CASSEEWRGGSYNEQFF.

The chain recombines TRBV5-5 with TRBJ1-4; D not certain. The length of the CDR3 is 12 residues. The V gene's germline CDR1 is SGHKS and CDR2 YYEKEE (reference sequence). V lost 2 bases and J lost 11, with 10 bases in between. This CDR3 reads CASSFYRDKLFF. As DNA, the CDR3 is TGTGCCAGCAGCTTCTACCGAGATAAACTGTTTTTT.

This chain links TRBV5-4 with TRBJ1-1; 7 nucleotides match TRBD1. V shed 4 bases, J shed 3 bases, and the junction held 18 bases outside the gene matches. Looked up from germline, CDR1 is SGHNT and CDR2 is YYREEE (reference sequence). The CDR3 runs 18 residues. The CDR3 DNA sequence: TGTGCCAGCAGCCGCACTTGGTATTCTACAGGGGAGGACACTGAAGCTTTCTTT. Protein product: CASSRTWYSTGEDTEAFF.

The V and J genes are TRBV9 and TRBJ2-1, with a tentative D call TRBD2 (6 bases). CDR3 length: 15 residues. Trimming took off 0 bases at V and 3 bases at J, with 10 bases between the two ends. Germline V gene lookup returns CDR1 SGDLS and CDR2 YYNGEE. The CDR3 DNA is TGTGCCAGCAGCGTAGACGGGGGTCACTACAATGAGCAGTTCTTC. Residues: CASSVDGGHYNEQFF.

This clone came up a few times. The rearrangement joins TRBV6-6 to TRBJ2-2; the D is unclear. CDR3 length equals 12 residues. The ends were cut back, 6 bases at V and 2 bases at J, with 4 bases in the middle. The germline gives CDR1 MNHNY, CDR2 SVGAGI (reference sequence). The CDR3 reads CASSFNTGELFF. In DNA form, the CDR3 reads TGTGCCAGCAGCTTCAACACCGGGGAGCTGTTTTTT.

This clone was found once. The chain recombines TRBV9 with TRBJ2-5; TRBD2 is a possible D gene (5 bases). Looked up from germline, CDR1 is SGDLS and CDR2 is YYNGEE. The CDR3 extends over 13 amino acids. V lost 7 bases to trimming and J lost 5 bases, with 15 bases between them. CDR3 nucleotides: TGTGCCAGCGGGAGAGGGCAGTCGGAGACCCAGTACTTC. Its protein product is CASGRGQSETQYF.

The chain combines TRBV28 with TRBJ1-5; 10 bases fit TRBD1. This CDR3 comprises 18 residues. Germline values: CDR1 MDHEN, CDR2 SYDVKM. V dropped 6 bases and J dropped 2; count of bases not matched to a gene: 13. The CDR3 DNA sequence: TGTGCCAGCAGGACCATTCGACAGGGGGCTATAGGCAATCAGCCCCAGCATTTT. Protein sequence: CASRTIRQGAIGNQPQHF.

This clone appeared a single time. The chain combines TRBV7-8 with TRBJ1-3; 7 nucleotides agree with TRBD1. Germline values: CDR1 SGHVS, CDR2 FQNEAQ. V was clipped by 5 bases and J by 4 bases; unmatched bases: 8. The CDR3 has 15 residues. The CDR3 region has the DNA TGTGCCAGCAGCGCATCACAGGGGCCCGGAAACACCATATATTTT. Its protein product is CASSASQGPGNTIYF.